Below, 32 T cell receptor beta chains from the same sample are listed, as sequenced in a study of cytomegalovirus exposure and HLA in healthy donors. The protocol was immunoSEQ multiplex PCR, while the TCRdb copy is restricted to in-frame clones and leaves out a portion. The data contain 150,000 or so clones, roughly 86% of them singletons. The sample consisted of PBMCs. Receptor source: a man younger than 35 in good health and CMV-seropositive.

The sample holds a few counts of this clone. V gene TRBV10-2 combines with J gene TRBJ1-1; D is unresolved. V lost 5 bases and J 1 base, leaving 8 bases between the germline ends. CDR3 length equals 13 residues. CDR1 and CDR2 from the germline V gene are WSHSY and SAAADI. The chain's CDR3 is CASSIAENTEAFF. Written as DNA, the CDR3 is TGCGCCAGCAGTATAGCGGAGAACACTGAAGCTTTCTTT.

The chain combines TRBV30 with TRBJ2-7; no reliable D call. The V and J ends lost 2 bases and 1 base respectively, with 3 bases between them. The CDR3 consists of 11 residues. Germline assignment: CDR1 GTSNPN and CDR2 SVGIG (reference sequence). The CDR3 DNA reads TGTGCCTGGAGTTCGTCCTACGAGCAGTACTTC. The encoded protein is CAWSSSYEQYF.

The rearrangement uses TRBV28 and TRBJ2-1; 9 nucleotides align to TRBD1. Losses at the gene ends were 8 bases for V and 0 bases for J; bases not matched to a gene: 8. Germline V gene lookup returns CDR1 MDHEN and CDR2 SYDVKM. There are 16 residues in the CDR3. The CDR3 loop is CASHYRGQGSYNEQFF. CDR3 sequence (DNA): TGTGCCAGCCATTACCGGGGACAGGGCTCCTACAATGAGCAGTTCTTC.

The chain couples TRBV19 to TRBJ1-1; possibly TRBD1 for D (6 bases). Germline CDR1 reads LNHDA; CDR2 reads SQIVND (reference sequence). V lost 5 bases and J lost 6, with 16 bases in between. The CDR3 spans 14 residues. CDR3 coding DNA: TGTGCCAGTAGTGCCTCACAGGGAAACCCTGAAGCTTTCTTT. This sequence encodes CASSASQGNPEAFF. Drawing the rest from reference TRBV19 and TRBJ1-1, the complete variable domain is DGGITQSPKYLFRKEGQNVTLSCEQNLNHDAMYWYRQDPGQGLRLIYYSQIVNDFQKGDIAEGYSVSREKKESFPLTVTSAQKNPTAFYLCASSASQGNPEAFFGQGTRLTVV.

The CDR3 spells CASSFRAGRRQYF. The CDR3 nucleotides are TGTGCCAGCAGCTTCCGCGCGGGCCGCCGGCAGTATTTT. The V gene is TRBV11-2, the J gene TRBJ2-3; D is perhaps TRBD2 (5 bases). The CDR3 contains 13 residues. Trimming left V 3 bases short and J 11 bases short, with 15 bases between. Germline assignment: CDR1 SGHAT and CDR2 FQNNGV. Full variable domain (remainder filled in from reference TRBV11-2 and TRBJ2-3): EAGVAQSPRYKIIEKRQSVAFWCNPISGHATLYWYQQILGQGPKLLIQFQNNGVVDDSQLPKDRFSAERLKGVDSTLKIQPAKLEDSAVYLCASSFRAGRRQYFGPGTRLTVL.

The V gene is TRBV9, the J gene TRBJ2-7; TRBD1 agrees at 8 bases. CDR3 length equals 15 residues. The germline V gene has CDR1 SGDLS and CDR2 YYNGEE. V gave up 0 bases and J gave up 4 bases; unmatched junction bases: 6. This CDR3 is CASSVGGQAEYEQYF. CDR3 in DNA: TGTGCCAGCAGCGTAGGGGGACAGGCTGAATACGAGCAGTACTTC.

The J gene is TRBJ2-3, the V gene TRBV5-5, with 7 bases lining up with TRBD2. The germline V gene has CDR1 SGHKS and CDR2 YYEKEE (reference sequence). V lost 0 bases and J lost 0; bases outside the gene matches: 10. CDR3 length: 18 residues. CDR3 sequence (DNA): TGTGCCAGCAGCTTGGGATCTTCGTGGGAGGGTAGCACAGATACGCAGTATTTT. It specifies CASSLGSSWEGSTDTQYF.

The V gene is TRBV2, the J gene TRBJ1-2; D call uncertain. V lost 7 bases and J lost 8, with 8 bases in between. Germline CDR1 SNHLY, CDR2 FYNNEI. The CDR3 consists of 10 residues. DNA for the CDR3: TGTGCCAGCATTAGTGTCGGCTACACCTTC. Translating gives CASISVGYTF.

The rearrangement links TRBV5-6 to TRBJ2-7, with a tentative D call TRBD2 (6 bases). V was trimmed by 4 bases and J by 1 base, leaving 9 bases between them. The CDR3 is 13 residues long. Germline V gives CDR1 SGHDT, CDR2 YYEEEE. The CDR3 region is CASSPGVSYEQYF. For the CDR3, the DNA is TGTGCCAGCAGCCCGGGGGTTTCCTACGAGCAGTACTTC.

CDR3 DNA: TGCGCCAGCAGCCAAGGACTAGAAGCTTTCTTT. It yields the protein CASSQGLEAFF. The V and J genes are TRBV4-3 and TRBJ1-1; D is uncertain. In germline, CDR1 is LGHNA, CDR2 YSLEER. Trimming left V 1 base short and J 8 bases short, with 5 bases between. The CDR3 sequence is 11 residues long.

V is TRBV4-1 and J is TRBJ1-1, with 7 bases aligning to TRBD1. CDR1 is MGHRA, CDR2 YSYEKL, per germline. The CDR3 has 17 residues. V was pared by 3 bases and J by 0 bases, with 10 bases of the junction left unmatched. The CDR3 DNA follows: TGCGCCAGCAGCCAGACAGGGACAAGTGGGATGAACACTGAAGCTTTCTTT. It translates to CASSQTGTSGMNTEAFF.

V and J are TRBV5-4 and TRBJ2-1; possible D gene TRBD2, 6 bases. The CDR3 covers 15 residues. Germline V CDR1 and CDR2: SGHNT, YYREEE (reference sequence). Deletions cut 0 bases from V and 5 bases from J, with 12 bases between. The CDR3 region has the DNA TGTGCCAGCAGCTTGGGGCTAGCGTCCCACAATGAGCAGTTCTTC. As protein: CASSLGLASHNEQFF.

A few counts support this clone. The rearrangement uses TRBV28 and TRBJ2-7; the D gene is possibly TRBD1 (5 bases). Trimming stripped 3 bases from V and 3 bases from J, with 6 bases between. CDR1 is MDHEN and CDR2 is SYDVKM in the germline V gene. The CDR3 consists of 12 residues. CDR3 amino acids: CASSFRGYEQYF. The CDR3 nucleotides are TGTGCCAGCAGTTTTAGGGGCTACGAGCAGTACTTC.

The CDR3 DNA follows: TGTGCCAGCAGCTTTAGGGGGAAGTACGAGCAGTACTTC. It yields the protein CASSFRGKYEQYF. The chain is built from TRBV5-8 and TRBJ2-7; tentative D call: TRBD1 (6 bases). The CDR3 consists of 13 residues. Trimming shortened V by 2 bases and J by 4 bases, and 10 bases separated the two germline ends. Germline values: CDR1 SGHTS, CDR2 YDEGEE.

The table lists this clone with a few counts. The chain couples TRBV5-4 to TRBJ2-7; TRBD2 matches 8 bases. V gave up 0 bases and J gave up 3 bases; unmatched junction bases: 2. Germline-derived CDR1 and CDR2 are SGHNT and YYREEE (reference sequence). The CDR3 has 14 residues. Here the CDR3 reads CASSLAGGGYEQYF. CDR3 nucleotide sequence: TGTGCCAGCAGCTTGGCGGGAGGGGGCTACGAGCAGTACTTC.

The V and J genes are TRBV18 and TRBJ1-1; D is ambiguous. The CDR3 totals 14 residues. CDR1 is KGHSH, CDR2 LQKENI, per germline. V was pared by 2 bases and J by 1 base, with 8 bases between. In nucleotides, the CDR3 is TGTGCCAGCTCACCAGAGGGTGCGAACACTGAAGCTTTCTTT. Residues: CASSPEGANTEAFF. The complete variable domain, with remaining parts taken from reference TRBV18 and TRBJ1-1, reads NAGVMQNPRHLVRRRGQEARLRCSPMKGHSHVYWYRQLPEEGLKFMVYLQKENIIDESGMPKERFSAEFPKEGPSILRIQQVVRGDSAAYFCASSPEGANTEAFFGQGTRLTVV.

The gene calls are TRBV5-6 and TRBJ2-3; D not resolved. The length of the CDR3 is 14 residues. Trimming pared 1 base from V and 1 base from J, leaving 7 bases between. Looked up from germline, CDR1 is SGHDT and CDR2 is YYEEEE. CDR3 loop: CASSLMAGTDTQYF. The CDR3 DNA reads as TGTGCCAGCAGCTTGATGGCAGGCACAGATACGCAGTATTTT.

The chain uses TRBV9 and TRBJ1-3; TRBD1 aligns across 10 bases. After removal of 0 bases from V and 6 bases from J, the junction contained 9 bases not matched to a gene. From germline, CDR1 is SGDLS and CDR2 YYNGEE. This CDR3 has 17 residues. DNA of the CDR3: TGTGCCAGCAGCGTAGGGACCGGACAGGGGGGAGAAAACACCATATATTTT. It codes for CASSVGTGQGGENTIYF.

The chain employs TRBV12-2 and TRBJ2-7; the table's D call of TRBD2 was not tested on the DNA. TRBV12-2 is marked as a pseudogene. The CDR3 is 13 amino acids. The CDR3 DNA reads TGTGCAAGTCGCTTAGAGGCGGGCCACGAGCAGTACTTC. It yields the protein CASRLEAGHEQYF.

The V and J genes are TRBV27 and TRBJ1-2; 8 positions match TRBD1. The ends lost 6 bases at V and 7 bases at J; junction bases unmatched: 10. Germline loops: CDR1 MNHEY, CDR2 SMNVEV (reference sequence). This CDR3 has 14 residues. The CDR3 bases are TGTGCCAGCAGGAAAGGACAGGGTTCGTCTGGCTACACCTTC. Protein sequence: CASRKGQGSSGYTF.

This rearrangement joins TRBV29-1 to TRBJ2-3, with 7 bases matching TRBD2. Germline V gene lookup returns CDR1 SQVTM and CDR2 ANQGSEA. The CDR3 is 12 amino acids. Germline trimming cut 4 bases from V and 3 bases from J; bases unmatched to any gene: 1. CDR3 amino acids: CSVAGGTDTQYF. The CDR3 nucleotides are TGCAGCGTTGCGGGGGGTACAGATACGCAGTATTTT.

The rearrangement links TRBV15 to TRBJ2-3; D might be TRBD1 (6 bases). The ends were cut back, 1 base at V and 7 bases at J, with 24 bases in the middle. CDR3 length: 18 amino acids. Germline CDR1 LNHNV, CDR2 YYDKDF (reference sequence). The DNA for the CDR3 is TGTGCCACCAGCAGAGCGTCAGGGGATATGTACGCCCTATATACGCAGTATTTT. It yields the protein CATSRASGDMYALYTQYF.

The rearrangement links TRBV9 to TRBJ2-1, with a tentative D call TRBD1 (6 bases). Trimming pared 4 bases from V and 10 bases from J, leaving 9 bases between. Germline V gene sequence: CDR1 SGDLS, CDR2 YYNGEE. The CDR3 covers 11 residues. Here the CDR3 DNA reads TGTGCCAGCAGCCCAGGGACAGAGCAGTTCTTC. Translation gives CASSPGTEQFF.

This clone was seen a handful of times. The chain employs TRBV15 and TRBJ1-2; tentatively, D is TRBD1 (5 bases). The CDR3 totals 15 residues. Trimming took off 0 bases at V and 3 bases at J, with 11 bases between the two ends. Germline V gene sequence: CDR1 LNHNV, CDR2 YYDKDF (reference sequence). As DNA, the CDR3 is TGTGCCACCAGCAGAGATCAGGGCAGACACTATGGCTACACCTTC. It specifies CATSRDQGRHYGYTF.

The CDR3 spells CASSVEEGLLGYTF. The CDR3 coding sequence is TGTGCCAGCAGCGTAGAGGAGGGTTTACTCGGCTACACCTTC. J is TRBJ1-2 and V is TRBV9, with unresolved D. V was shortened by 0 bases and J by 8 bases, with 14 bases between the two germline ends. CDR3 length: 14 amino acids. Per the germline V gene, CDR1 is SGDLS and CDR2 is YYNGEE. The complete variable domain, with remaining parts taken from reference TRBV9 and TRBJ1-2, reads DSGVTQTPKHLITATGQRVTLRCSPRSGDLSVYWYQQSLDQGLQFLIQYYNGEERAKGNILERFSAQQFPDLHSELNLSSLELGDSALYFCASSVEEGLLGYTFGSGTRLTVV.

This chain joins TRBV9 and TRBJ1-2; no definite D call. V lost 2 bases and J 6 bases, leaving 17 bases between the germline ends. CDR3 length: 15 amino acids. Germline V gene lookup returns CDR1 SGDLS and CDR2 YYNGEE. The CDR3 here is CASSVGGGSGNGYTF. DNA for the CDR3: TGTGCCAGCAGCGTTGGTGGAGGGTCTGGGAATGGCTACACCTTC.

This chain connects TRBV5-1 to TRBJ2-1, with 8 bases lining up with TRBD2. Trimming at V came to 1 base and at J to 4 bases, leaving 1 base not matched to a gene. CDR1 SGHRS and CDR2 YFSETQ come from the germline V gene. The CDR3 totals 14 residues. The CDR3 DNA sequence: TGCGCCAGCAGCTTGACGGGAGGGTACAATGAGCAGTTCTTC. It translates to CASSLTGGYNEQFF.

CDR3 coding DNA: TGTGCCAGCAGCGACCTCGGGACAGTGGATGAGCAGTTCTTC. Translated: CASSDLGTVDEQFF. The chain carries TRBV27 and TRBJ2-1; 7 nucleotides line up with TRBD1. Per germline, CDR1 MNHEY and CDR2 SMNVEV (reference sequence). Trimming at V came to 6 bases and at J to 8 bases, leaving 10 bases not matched to a gene. The length of the CDR3 is 14 residues.

CDR3 coding DNA: TGTGCCAGCAGTTCGTTAACTAGCGGGGTCCAAGAGACCCAGTACTTC. Protein: CASSSLTSGVQETQYF. The chain combines TRBV27 with TRBJ2-5; 10 bases map to TRBD2. The CDR3 runs to 16 residues. The junction had 6 bases not matched to a gene; V was cut back by 4 bases and J by 1 base. Germline V gene data show CDR1 as MNHEY and CDR2 as SMNVEV (reference sequence).

J is TRBJ2-7 and V is TRBV18, with D unclear. The CDR3 is 13 amino acids. CDR1 and CDR2 (germline): KGHSH, LQKENI. Trimming removed 4 bases from V and 4 bases from J, with 11 bases in between. CDR3 residues: CASSQGRGYEQYF. For the CDR3, the DNA is TGTGCCAGCTCACAAGGCCGAGGATACGAGCAGTACTTC.

The gene calls are TRBV6-1 and TRBJ2-3; the D is unclear. The V and J ends lost 2 bases and 6 bases respectively, with 12 bases between them. The CDR3 is made up of 14 amino acids. The germline gives CDR1 MNHNS, CDR2 SASEGT. DNA of the CDR3: TGTGCCAGCAGTGAAAAACTCCACGGGGATACGCAGTATTTT. This translates into CASSEKLHGDTQYF.

The chain links TRBV29-1 to TRBJ2-2; 13 bases align to TRBD2. The CDR3 contains 15 residues. From germline, CDR1 is SQVTM and CDR2 ANQGSEA. The V gene end was trimmed by 7 bases and the J gene end by 5 bases; junction bases not matched to a gene: 7. The CDR3 region has the DNA TGCAGCGCCTGGACTAGCGGGAGCATTACCGGGGAGCTGTTTTTT. This translates into CSAWTSGSITGELFF.